This T cell receptor beta chain was identified in a study of cytomegalovirus exposure and HLA in healthy donors. Study-wide points: A few chains tied to CMV proved CMV antigen-specific in vitro. It was reported that the classifier diagnosed cytomegalovirus status with high specificity and sensitivity in both the original and validation cohorts. There were 150 to 200 TCR beta chains listed as cytomegalovirus-associated. The majority of TCR sequences were rare, yet some public TCRs appeared in many donors.

Data came from immunoSEQ multiplex PCR; TCRdb stores just in-frame clones and leaves some out. The table shows roughly 90,000 clones, with about 85% occurring only once. This clone was seen a single time. Its antigen remains unidentified. Trimming shortened V by 2 bases and J by 1 base, and 8 bases separated the two germline ends. CDR1 and CDR2 from the germline V gene are SQVTM and ANQGSEA. This CDR3 comprises 13 residues. J is TRBJ2-5 and V is TRBV29-1; D uncertain. Input material: PBMCs. The sequence came from a man younger than 35 in good health and CMV-seropositive. The CDR3 region is CSVESWPQETQYF. DNA for the CDR3: TGCAGCGTTGAATCCTGGCCCCAAGAGACCCAGTACTTC.